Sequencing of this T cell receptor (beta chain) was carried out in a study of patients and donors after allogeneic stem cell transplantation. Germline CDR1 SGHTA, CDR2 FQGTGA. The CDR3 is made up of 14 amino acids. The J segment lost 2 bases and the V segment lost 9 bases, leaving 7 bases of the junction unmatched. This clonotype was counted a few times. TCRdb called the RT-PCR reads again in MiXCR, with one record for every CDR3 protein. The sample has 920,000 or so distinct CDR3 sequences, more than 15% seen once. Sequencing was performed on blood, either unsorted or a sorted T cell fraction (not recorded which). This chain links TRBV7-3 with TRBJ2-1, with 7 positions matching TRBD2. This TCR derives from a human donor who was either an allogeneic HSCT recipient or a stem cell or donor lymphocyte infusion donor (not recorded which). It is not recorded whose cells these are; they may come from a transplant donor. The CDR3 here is CASAREGAYNEQFF. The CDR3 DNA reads TGTGCCAGTGCCAGGGAGGGTGCCTACAATGAGCAGTTCTTC.